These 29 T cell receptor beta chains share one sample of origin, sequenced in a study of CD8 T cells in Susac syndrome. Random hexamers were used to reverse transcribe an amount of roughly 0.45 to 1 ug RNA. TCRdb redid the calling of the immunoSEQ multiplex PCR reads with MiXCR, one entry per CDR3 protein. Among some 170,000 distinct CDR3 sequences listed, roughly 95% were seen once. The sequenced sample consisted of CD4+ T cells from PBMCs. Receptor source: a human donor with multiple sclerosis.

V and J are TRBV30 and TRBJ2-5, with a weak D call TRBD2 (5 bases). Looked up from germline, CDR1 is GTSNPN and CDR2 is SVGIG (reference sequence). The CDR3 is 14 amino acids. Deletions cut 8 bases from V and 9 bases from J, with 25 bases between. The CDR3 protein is CAGWSWETDVAQYF. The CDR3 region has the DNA TGTGCCGGTTGGTCCTGGGAGACCGACGTAGCCCAGTACTTC.

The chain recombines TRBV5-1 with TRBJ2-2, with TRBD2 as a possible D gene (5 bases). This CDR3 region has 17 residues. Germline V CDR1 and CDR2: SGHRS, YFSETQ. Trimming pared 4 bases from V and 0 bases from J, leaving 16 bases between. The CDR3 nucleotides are TGCGCCAGCAGCCTACTACCCCCGGGGACGAACACCGGGGAGCTGTTTTTT. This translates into CASSLLPPGTNTGELFF.

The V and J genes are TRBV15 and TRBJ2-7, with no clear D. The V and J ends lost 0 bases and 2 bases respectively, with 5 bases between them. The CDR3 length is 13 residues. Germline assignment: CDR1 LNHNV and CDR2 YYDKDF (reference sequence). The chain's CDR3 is CATSREHPYEQYF. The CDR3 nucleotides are TGTGCCACCAGCAGAGAACATCCCTACGAGCAGTACTTC.

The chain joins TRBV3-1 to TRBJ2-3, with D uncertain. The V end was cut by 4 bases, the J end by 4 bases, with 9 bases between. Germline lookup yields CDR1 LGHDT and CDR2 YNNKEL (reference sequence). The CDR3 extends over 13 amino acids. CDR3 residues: CASSPEVSDTQYF. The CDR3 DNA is TGTGCCAGCAGCCCCGAGGTCTCAGATACGCAGTATTTT.

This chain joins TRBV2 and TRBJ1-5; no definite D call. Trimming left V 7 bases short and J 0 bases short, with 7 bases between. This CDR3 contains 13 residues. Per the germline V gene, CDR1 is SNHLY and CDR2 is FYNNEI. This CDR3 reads CASMGISNQPQHF. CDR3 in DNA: TGTGCCAGCATGGGCATTAGCAATCAGCCCCAGCATTTT.

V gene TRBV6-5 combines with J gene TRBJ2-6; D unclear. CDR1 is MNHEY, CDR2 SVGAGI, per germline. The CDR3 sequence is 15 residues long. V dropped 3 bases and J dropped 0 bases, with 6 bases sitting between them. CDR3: CASSYYRSGANVLTF. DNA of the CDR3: TGTGCCAGCAGTTATTACCGCTCTGGGGCCAACGTCCTGACTTTC.

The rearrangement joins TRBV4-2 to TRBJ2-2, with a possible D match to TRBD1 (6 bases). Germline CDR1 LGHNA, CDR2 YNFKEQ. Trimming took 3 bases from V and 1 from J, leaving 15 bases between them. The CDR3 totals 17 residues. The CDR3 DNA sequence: TGTGCCAGCAGCCAGATAGACAGGCACCTGAACACCGGGGAGCTGTTTTTT. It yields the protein CASSQIDRHLNTGELFF.

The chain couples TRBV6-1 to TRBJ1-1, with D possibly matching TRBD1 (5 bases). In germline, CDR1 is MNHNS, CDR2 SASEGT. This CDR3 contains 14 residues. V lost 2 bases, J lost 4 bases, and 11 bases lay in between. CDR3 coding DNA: TGTGCCAGCAGTGAACCAGGGTTGAGCACTGAAGCTTTCTTT. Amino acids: CASSEPGLSTEAFF.

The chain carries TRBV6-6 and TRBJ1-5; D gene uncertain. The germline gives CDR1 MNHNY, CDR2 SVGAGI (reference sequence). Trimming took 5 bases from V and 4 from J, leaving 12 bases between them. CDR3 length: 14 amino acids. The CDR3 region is CASSGHMGNQPQHF. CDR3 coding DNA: TGTGCCAGCAGTGGTCACATGGGTAATCAGCCCCAGCATTTT.

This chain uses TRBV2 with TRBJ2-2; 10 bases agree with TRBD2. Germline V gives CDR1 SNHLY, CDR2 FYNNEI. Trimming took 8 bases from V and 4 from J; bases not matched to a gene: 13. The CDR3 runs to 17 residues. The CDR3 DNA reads TGTGCCAGCTGCTTCTTTAGCGGGAGGAGTGGCACCGGGGAGCTGTTTTTT. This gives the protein CASCFFSGRSGTGELFF.

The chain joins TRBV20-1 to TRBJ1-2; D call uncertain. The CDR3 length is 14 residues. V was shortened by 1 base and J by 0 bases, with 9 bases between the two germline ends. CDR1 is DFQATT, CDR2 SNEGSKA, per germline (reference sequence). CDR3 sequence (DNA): TGCAGTGCTAGAGCCACATTAGCTAACTATGGCTACACCTTC. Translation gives CSARATLANYGYTF.

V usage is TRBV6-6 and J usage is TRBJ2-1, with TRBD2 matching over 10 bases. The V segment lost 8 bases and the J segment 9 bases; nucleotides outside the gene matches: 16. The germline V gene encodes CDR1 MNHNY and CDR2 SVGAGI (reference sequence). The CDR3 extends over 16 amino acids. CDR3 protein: CASGGLAGAAAIEQFF. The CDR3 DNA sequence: TGTGCCAGCGGTGGGCTAGCGGGAGCTGCTGCGATTGAGCAGTTCTTC.

CDR3 sequence: CASSLNRAEQYF. The CDR3 coding sequence is TGCGCCAGCAGCTTGAACAGGGCCGAGCAGTACTTC. The genes are TRBV5-1 and TRBJ2-7; tentatively, D is TRBD1 (6 bases). The CDR3 covers 12 residues. The ends were cut back, 1 base at V and 6 bases at J, with 8 bases in the middle. Germline V lookup: CDR1 SGHRS, CDR2 YFSETQ.

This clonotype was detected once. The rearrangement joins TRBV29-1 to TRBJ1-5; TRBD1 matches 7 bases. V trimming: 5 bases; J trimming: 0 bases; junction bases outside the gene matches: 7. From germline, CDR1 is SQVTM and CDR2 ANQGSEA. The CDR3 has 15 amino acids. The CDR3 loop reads CSVSGGGDSNQPQHF. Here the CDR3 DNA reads TGCAGCGTTTCAGGGGGTGGGGATAGCAATCAGCCCCAGCATTTT.

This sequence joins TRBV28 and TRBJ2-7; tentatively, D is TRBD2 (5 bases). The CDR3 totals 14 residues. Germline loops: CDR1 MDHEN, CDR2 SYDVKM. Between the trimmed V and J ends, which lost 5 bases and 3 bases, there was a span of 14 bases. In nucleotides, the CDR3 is TGTGCCAGCAGTACCCCGGCTAGCAGCTACGAGCAGTACTTC. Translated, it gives CASSTPASSYEQYF. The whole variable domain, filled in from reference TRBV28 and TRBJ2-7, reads DVKVTQSSRYLVKRTGEKVFLECVQDMDHENMFWYRQDPGLGLRLIYFSYDVKMKEKGDIPEGYSVSREKKERFSLILESASTNQTSMYLCASSTPASSYEQYFGPGTRLTVT.

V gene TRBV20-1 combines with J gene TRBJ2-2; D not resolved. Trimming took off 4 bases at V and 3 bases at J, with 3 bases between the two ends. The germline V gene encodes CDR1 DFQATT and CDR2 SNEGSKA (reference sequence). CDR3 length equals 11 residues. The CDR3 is CSATDTGELFF. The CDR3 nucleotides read TGCAGTGCTACCGACACCGGGGAGCTGTTTTTT.

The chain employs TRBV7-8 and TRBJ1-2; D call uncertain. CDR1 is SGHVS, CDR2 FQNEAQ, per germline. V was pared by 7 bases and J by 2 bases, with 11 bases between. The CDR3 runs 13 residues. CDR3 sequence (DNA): TGTGCCAGCACCTCCGGGAGAAACTATGGCTACACCTTC. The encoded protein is CASTSGRNYGYTF. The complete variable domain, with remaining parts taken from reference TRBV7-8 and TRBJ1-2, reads GAGVSQSPRYKVAKRGQDVALRCDPISGHVSLFWYQQALGQGPEFLTYFQNEAQLDKSGLPSDRFFAERPEGSVSTLKIQRTQQEDSAVYLCASTSGRNYGYTFGSGTRLTVV.

Here the CDR3 reads CASSGTAGANVLTF. CDR3 sequence (DNA): TGTGCCAGCAGTGGAACGGCGGGGGCCAACGTCCTGACTTTC. This chain uses TRBV2 with TRBJ2-6; D not certain. CDR1 and CDR2 from the germline V gene are SNHLY and FYNNEI. The ends were cut back, 4 bases at V and 4 bases at J, with 8 bases in the middle. The CDR3 has 14 amino acids.

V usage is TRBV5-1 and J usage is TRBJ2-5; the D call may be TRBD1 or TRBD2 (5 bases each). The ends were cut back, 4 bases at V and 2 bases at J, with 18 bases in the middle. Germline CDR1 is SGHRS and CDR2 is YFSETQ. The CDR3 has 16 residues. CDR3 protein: CASSGAGSWAQETQYF. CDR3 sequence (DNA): TGCGCCAGCAGCGGGGCGGGCTCCTGGGCTCAAGAGACCCAGTACTTC.

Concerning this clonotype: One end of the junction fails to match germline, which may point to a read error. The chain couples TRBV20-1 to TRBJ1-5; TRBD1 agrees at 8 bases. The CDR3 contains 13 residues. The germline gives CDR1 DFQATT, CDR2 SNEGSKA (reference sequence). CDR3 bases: TGCGGTGCGGCAGGGGGCGCGGGTCAGCCCCAGCATTTT. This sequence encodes CGAAGGAGQPQHF.

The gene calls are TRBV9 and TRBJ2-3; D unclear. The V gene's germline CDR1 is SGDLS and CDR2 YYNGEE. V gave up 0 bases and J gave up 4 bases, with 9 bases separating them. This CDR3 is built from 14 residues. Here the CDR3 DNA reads TGTGCCAGCAGCGTAGTAGGACCCCCAGATACGCAGTATTTT. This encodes CASSVVGPPDTQYF.

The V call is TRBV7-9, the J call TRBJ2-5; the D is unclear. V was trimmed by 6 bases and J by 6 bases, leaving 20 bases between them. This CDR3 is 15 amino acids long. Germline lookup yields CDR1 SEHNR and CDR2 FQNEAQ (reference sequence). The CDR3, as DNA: TGTGCCAGCAGACCACCGGGTTCCCGCATCCAGACCCAGTACTTC. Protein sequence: CASRPPGSRIQTQYF.

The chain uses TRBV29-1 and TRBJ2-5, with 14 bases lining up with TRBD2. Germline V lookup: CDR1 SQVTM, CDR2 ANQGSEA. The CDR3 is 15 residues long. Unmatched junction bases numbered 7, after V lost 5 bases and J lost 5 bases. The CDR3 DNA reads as TGCAGCGTTCCCGGGACTAGCGGGAGTGCGGAGACCCAGTACTTC. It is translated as CSVPGTSGSAETQYF.

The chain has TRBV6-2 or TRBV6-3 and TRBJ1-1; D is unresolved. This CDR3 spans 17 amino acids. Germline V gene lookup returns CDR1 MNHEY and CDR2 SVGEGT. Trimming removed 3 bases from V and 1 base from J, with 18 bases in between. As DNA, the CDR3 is TGTGCCAGCAGTTATAGGGCCAAACGAGCGAAGAACACTGAAGCTTTCTTT. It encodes CASSYRAKRAKNTEAFF.

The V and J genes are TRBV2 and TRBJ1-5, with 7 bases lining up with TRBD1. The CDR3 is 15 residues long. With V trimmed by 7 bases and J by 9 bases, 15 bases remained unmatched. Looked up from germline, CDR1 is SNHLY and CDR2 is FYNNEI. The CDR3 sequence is CASTNTRQGGRPQHF. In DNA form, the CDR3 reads TGTGCCAGCACGAACACCCGACAGGGAGGCCGGCCCCAGCATTTT. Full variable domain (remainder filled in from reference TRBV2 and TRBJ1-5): EPEVTQTPSHQVTQMGQEVILRCVPISNHLYFYWYRQILGQKVEFLVSFYNNEISEKSEIFDDQFSVERPDGSNFTLKIRSTKLEDSAMYFCASTNTRQGGRPQHFGDGTRLSIL.

The CDR3 sequence: CASSLSGLGRNQPQHF. In nucleotides, the CDR3 is TGTGCCAGCAGTTTATCGGGATTGGGGAGAAATCAGCCCCAGCATTTT. The chain uses TRBV27 and TRBJ1-5; no definite D call. Per the germline V gene, CDR1 is MNHEY and CDR2 is SMNVEV (reference sequence). The CDR3 runs to 16 residues. V lost 0 bases to trimming and J lost 4 bases, with 13 bases between them.

This CDR3 is CASSGQLAGGSEQFF. CDR3 in DNA: TGTGCCAGCAGCGGACAACTAGCGGGAGGCAGTGAGCAGTTCTTC. This chain uses TRBV7-2 with TRBJ2-1; 12 bases fit TRBD2. V trimming: 5 bases; J trimming: 9 bases; junction bases outside the gene matches: 8. Germline V gives CDR1 SGHTA, CDR2 FQGNSA. The CDR3 has 15 amino acids.

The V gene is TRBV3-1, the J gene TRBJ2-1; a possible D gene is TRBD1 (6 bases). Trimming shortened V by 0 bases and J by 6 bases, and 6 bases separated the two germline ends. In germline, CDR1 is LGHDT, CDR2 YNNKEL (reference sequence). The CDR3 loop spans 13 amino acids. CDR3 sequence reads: CASSQEGGNEQFF. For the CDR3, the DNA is TGTGCCAGCAGCCAAGAAGGGGGCAATGAGCAGTTCTTC.

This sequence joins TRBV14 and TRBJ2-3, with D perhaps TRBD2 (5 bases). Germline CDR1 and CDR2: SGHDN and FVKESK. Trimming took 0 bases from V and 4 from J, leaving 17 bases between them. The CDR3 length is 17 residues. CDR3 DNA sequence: TGTGCCAGCAGCCAAGATACCCCGGGAAGAGGTTCAGATACGCAGTATTTT. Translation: CASSQDTPGRGSDTQYF.